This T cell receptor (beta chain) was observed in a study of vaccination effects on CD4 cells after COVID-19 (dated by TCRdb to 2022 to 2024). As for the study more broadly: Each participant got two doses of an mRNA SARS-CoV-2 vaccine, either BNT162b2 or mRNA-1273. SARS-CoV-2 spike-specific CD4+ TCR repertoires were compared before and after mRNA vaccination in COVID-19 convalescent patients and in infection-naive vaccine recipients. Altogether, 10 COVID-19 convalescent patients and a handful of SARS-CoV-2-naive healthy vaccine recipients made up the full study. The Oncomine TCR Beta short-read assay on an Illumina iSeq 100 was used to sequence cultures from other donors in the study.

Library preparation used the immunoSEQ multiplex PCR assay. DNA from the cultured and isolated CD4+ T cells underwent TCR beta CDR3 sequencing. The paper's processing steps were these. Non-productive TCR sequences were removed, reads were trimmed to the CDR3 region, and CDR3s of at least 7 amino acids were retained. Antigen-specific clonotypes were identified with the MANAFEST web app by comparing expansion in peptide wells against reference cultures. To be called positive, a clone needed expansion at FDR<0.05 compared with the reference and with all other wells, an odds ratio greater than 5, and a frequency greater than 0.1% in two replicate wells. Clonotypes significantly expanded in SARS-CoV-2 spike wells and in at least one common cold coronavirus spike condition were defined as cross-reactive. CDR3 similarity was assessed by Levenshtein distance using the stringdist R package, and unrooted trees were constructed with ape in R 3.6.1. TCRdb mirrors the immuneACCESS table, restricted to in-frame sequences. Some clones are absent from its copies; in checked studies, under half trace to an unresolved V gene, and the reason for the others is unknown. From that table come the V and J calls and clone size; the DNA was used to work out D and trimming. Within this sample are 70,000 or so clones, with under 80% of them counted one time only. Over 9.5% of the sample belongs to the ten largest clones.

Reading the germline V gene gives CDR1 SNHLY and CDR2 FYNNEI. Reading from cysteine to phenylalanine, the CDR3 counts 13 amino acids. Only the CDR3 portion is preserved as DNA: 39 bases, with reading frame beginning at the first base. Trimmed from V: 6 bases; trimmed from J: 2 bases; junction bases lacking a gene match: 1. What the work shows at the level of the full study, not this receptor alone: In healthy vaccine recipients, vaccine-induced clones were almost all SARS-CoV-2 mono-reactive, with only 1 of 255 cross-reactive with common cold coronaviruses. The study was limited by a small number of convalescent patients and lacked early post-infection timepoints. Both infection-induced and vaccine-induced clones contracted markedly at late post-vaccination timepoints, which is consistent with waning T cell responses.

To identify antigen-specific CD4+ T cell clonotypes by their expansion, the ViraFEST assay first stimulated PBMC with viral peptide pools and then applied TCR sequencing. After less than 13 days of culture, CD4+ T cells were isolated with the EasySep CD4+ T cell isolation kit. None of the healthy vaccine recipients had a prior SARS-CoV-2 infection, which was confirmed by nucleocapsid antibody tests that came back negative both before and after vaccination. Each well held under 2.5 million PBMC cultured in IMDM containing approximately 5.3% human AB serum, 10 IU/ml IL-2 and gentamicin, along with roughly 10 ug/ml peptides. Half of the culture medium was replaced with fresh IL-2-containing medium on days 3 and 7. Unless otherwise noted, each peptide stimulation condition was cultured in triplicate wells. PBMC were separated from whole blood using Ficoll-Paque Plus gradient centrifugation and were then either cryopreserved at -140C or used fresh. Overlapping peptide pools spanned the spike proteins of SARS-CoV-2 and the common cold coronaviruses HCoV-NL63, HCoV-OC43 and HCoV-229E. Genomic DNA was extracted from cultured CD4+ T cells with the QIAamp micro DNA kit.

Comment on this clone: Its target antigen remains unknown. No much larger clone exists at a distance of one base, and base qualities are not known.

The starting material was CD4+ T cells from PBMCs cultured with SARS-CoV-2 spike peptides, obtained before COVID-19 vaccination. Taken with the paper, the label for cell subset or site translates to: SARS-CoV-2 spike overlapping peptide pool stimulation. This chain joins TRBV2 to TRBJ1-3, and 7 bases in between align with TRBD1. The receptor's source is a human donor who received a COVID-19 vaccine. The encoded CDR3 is CASRDRAGNTIYF. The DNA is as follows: TGTGCCAGCAGAGACAGGGCTGGAAACACCATATATTTT.